A single sample is the source of the 31 T cell receptor beta chains below, sequenced in a study of molecular identifiers for immune sequencing clone quantification. TCRdb called the PCR reads again in MiXCR, with one record for every CDR3 protein. The repertoire holds about 320,000 distinct CDR3 sequences, with about 20% as singletons. The material sequenced was naive CD8+ T cells from blood, with Jurkat cell RNA spiked in. The subset here: FACS-sorted CD8+CD4-CCR7+CD45RA+ naive T cells. The receptors come from a human donor in good health. Some libraries in this study had Jurkat cell RNA spiked in.

This clonotype was counted ten times or more. The genes are TRBV30 and TRBJ2-3; D remains unclear. The CDR3 is 14 amino acids. V was pared by 0 bases and J by 2 bases, with 9 bases between. Germline V lookup: CDR1 GTSNPN, CDR2 SVGIG (reference sequence). CDR3 nucleotide sequence: TGTGCCTGGAGTGTAAGGGTGACCACAGATACGCAGTATTTT. Protein product: CAWSVRVTTDTQYF.

Concerning this clonotype itself: Being one base from a much bigger clone, this may be a read error. The CDR3 reads CASSDGADEKLFF. The CDR3 region has the DNA TGTGCCAGCAGTGATGGGGCGGATGAAAAACTGTTTTTT. V is TRBV25-1 and J is TRBJ1-4, with D perhaps matching TRBD1 (5 bases). The CDR3 contains 13 residues. Germline V gene lookup returns CDR1 MGHDK and CDR2 SYGVNS. V was trimmed by 3 bases and J by 6 bases, leaving 8 bases between them.

This clonotype was counted ten times or more. The chain recombines TRBV12-3 or TRBV12-4 with TRBJ2-7; 8 bases fit TRBD1. CDR3 size: 13 residues. Trimming took 6 bases from V and 2 from J; bases not matched to a gene: 3. The DNA for the CDR3 is TGTGCCAGCAGGGGGGGACAGGCCTACGAGCAGTACTTC. This codes for CASRGGQAYEQYF.

This clonotype occurred many times. The chain employs TRBV11-2 and TRBJ2-2; unclear D gene. The CDR3 loop spans 14 amino acids. The germline V gene encodes CDR1 SGHAT and CDR2 FQNNGV. V lost 2 bases, J lost 0 bases, and 4 bases lay in between. DNA of the CDR3: TGTGCCAGCAGCTTACTAGCGAACACCGGGGAGCTGTTTTTT. Translation: CASSLLANTGELFF.

This clonotype has a count of ten or more. DNA for the CDR3: TGTGCCAGCGGTCCGGGACAGACGACCTACGAGCAGTACTTC. This encodes CASGPGQTTYEQYF. This rearrangement joins TRBV13 to TRBJ2-7, with TRBD1 matching over 7 bases. V shed 8 bases and J 2 bases; nucleotides not matched to a gene: 9. This CDR3 comprises 14 residues. The germline CDR1 and CDR2 sequences are PRHDT and FYEKMQ (reference sequence). Using reference TRBV13 and TRBJ2-7 for the parts outside the CDR3, the full variable domain is AAGVIQSPRHLIKEKRETATLKCYPIPRHDTVYWYQQGPGQDPQFLISFYEKMQSDKGSIPDRFSAQQFSDYHSELNMSSLELGDSALYFCASGPGQTTYEQYFGPGTRLTVT.

In its sample, this clonotype was seen a few times. The gene calls are TRBV5-6 and TRBJ2-2, with unresolved D. The CDR3 is made up of 14 amino acids. V gave up 2 bases and J gave up 4 bases, with 9 bases separating them. CDR1 is SGHDT, CDR2 YYEEEE, per germline. The CDR3 loop is CASSFGTRTGELFF. The CDR3 DNA reads as TGTGCCAGCAGCTTCGGAACCCGCACCGGGGAGCTGTTTTTT.

This clonotype was counted ten times or more. The V call is TRBV7-8, the J call TRBJ1-5; no clear D. V was trimmed by 5 bases and J by 2 bases, leaving 13 bases between them. Germline CDR1 reads SGHVS; CDR2 reads FQNEAQ. There are 15 residues in the CDR3. In DNA form, the CDR3 reads TGTGCCAGCAGCCCCGAAGGTGGTGGCAATCAGCCCCAGCATTTT. It encodes CASSPEGGGNQPQHF.

This clonotype was seen ten or more times. The chain recombines TRBV7-9 with TRBJ2-5; 7 nucleotides match TRBD1. The CDR3 has 14 amino acids. Germline assignment: CDR1 SEHNR and CDR2 FQNEAQ (reference sequence). The junction had 5 bases not matched to a gene; V was cut back by 4 bases and J by 3 bases. The CDR3 protein is CASSSFGQEETQYF. As DNA, the CDR3 is TGTGCCAGCAGCTCGTTTGGACAGGAAGAGACCCAGTACTTC.

V usage is TRBV6-2 or TRBV6-3 and J usage is TRBJ2-3; 7 nucleotides line up with TRBD2. Looked up from germline, CDR1 is MNHEY and CDR2 is SVGEGT. The V segment lost 7 bases and the J segment 4 bases; nucleotides outside the gene matches: 11. CDR3 size: 15 residues. The CDR3 DNA follows: TGTGCCAGCACTCCCTGGAGCGGGGCAGCAGATACGCAGTATTTT. Translating gives CASTPWSGAADTQYF.

This chain links TRBV10-2 with TRBJ2-3, with 7 nucleotides matching TRBD1. The CDR3 is 16 residues long. Germline-derived CDR1 and CDR2 are WSHSY and SAAADI. With V trimmed by 6 bases and J by 1 base, 10 bases remained unmatched. CDR3 in amino acids: CASSQGQVRGTDTQYF. The CDR3 coding sequence is TGCGCCAGCAGCCAAGGACAGGTTCGAGGCACAGATACGCAGTATTTT.

Details on this clonotype: This may be a read error, as it is one base from a much larger clone. This rearrangement joins TRBV7-9 to TRBJ1-1; possible D gene TRBD1, 6 bases. From germline, CDR1 is SEHNR and CDR2 FQNEAQ (reference sequence). This CDR3 region has 18 residues. The CDR3 nucleotides read TGTGCCGGCAGCTCTACGACAGGTGGATTAAACCCGAGCACTGAAGCTTTCTTT. The encoded protein is CAGSSTTGGLNPSTEAFF.

This clonotype has a count of ten or more. This rearrangement joins TRBV7-9 to TRBJ2-7; 8 bases line up with TRBD2. This CDR3 region has 14 residues. V gave up 1 base and J gave up 2 bases; unmatched junction bases: 1. CDR1 and CDR2 from the germline V gene are SEHNR and FQNEAQ (reference sequence). The CDR3 region has the DNA TGTGCCAGCAGCTTAGACGGGAGGGCCTACGAGCAGTACTTC. This codes for CASSLDGRAYEQYF.

At least ten counts were recorded for this clonotype. The chain couples TRBV12-3 or TRBV12-4 to TRBJ2-1, with unresolved D. This CDR3 spans 12 amino acids. V dropped 5 bases and J dropped 7 bases, with 9 bases sitting between them. The CDR3 coding sequence is TGTGCCAGCAGTCTCGACGGTAATGAGCAGTTCTTC. It codes for CASSLDGNEQFF.

The chain has TRBV21-1 and TRBJ1-3. TRBV21-1 is a listed pseudogene. This CDR3 has 18 residues. The CDR3 is CASSKAASPRYSGNTIYF. CDR3 DNA sequence: TGTGCCAGCAGCAAAGCGGCCTCCCCACGATACTCTGGAAACACCATATATTTT.

This clonotype showed up just a few times. The CDR3 loop is CASSYKGLDYEQYF. The DNA of the CDR3 is TGTGCCAGCAGTTACAAAGGGCTTGACTACGAGCAGTACTTC. The rearrangement uses TRBV6-2 or TRBV6-3 and TRBJ2-7; no clear D gene. The CDR3 length is 14 residues. Trimming stripped 2 bases from V and 3 bases from J, with 11 bases between. Germline V CDR1 and CDR2: MNHEY, SVGEGT.

On this clonotype: A read error is possible here, since a much larger clone lies one base away. The chain combines TRBV29-1 with TRBJ1-2; D gene uncertain. Trimming left V 1 base short and J 4 bases short, with 1 base between. Germline V CDR1 and CDR2: SQVTM, ANQGSEA. The CDR3 runs 10 residues. The CDR3 bases are TGCAGCGTTGAAGCCTATGGCTACACCTTC. This codes for CSVEAYGYTF.

A remark on this clonotype: Given the absence of the conserved phenylalanine or tryptophan at the CDR3 end, a read error is likely. The chain employs TRBV12-3 or TRBV12-4 and TRBJ2-3; 8 positions match TRBD2. J gave up 2 bases and V 5 bases, and 6 bases lay outside the gene matches. The CDR3 contains 15 residues. CDR3 protein: CASSVRGGSTDTQYS. DNA of the CDR3: TGTGCCAGCAGTGTCCGGGGGGGATCCACAGATACGCAGTATTCT.

The sample holds many counts of this clonotype. This chain joins TRBV9 and TRBJ2-6; D unclear. Germline values: CDR1 SGDLS, CDR2 YYNGEE. The CDR3 is made up of 17 amino acids. V shed 0 bases and J shed 1 base, with 11 bases lying between them. CDR3 coding DNA: TGTGCCAGCAGCGTAGTAGATCCGGATTCTGGGGCCAACGTCCTGACTTTC. Its translation: CASSVVDPDSGANVLTF.

This clonotype occurred a few times. V gene TRBV6-2 or TRBV6-3 combines with J gene TRBJ2-7, with 8 nucleotides matching TRBD1. The V gene's germline CDR1 is MNHEY and CDR2 SVGEGT. The V gene end was trimmed by 5 bases and the J gene end by 4 bases; junction bases not matched to a gene: 10. The CDR3 is 15 amino acids. The DNA of the CDR3 is TGTGCCAGCAGTGAAGGACAGGGCGTCGGGTACGAGCAGTACTTC. Its protein product is CASSEGQGVGYEQYF.

This clonotype has ten or more counts. Written as DNA, the CDR3 is TGTGCCAGTAGTTCGGGGTCAGGGTATACGCAGTATTTT. Translating it yields CASSSGSGYTQYF. The rearrangement uses TRBV19 and TRBJ2-3; either TRBD1 or TRBD2 may fit D (5 bases each). There are 13 residues in the CDR3. Trimming pared 5 bases from V and 7 bases from J, leaving 13 bases between. The germline V gene has CDR1 LNHDA and CDR2 SQIVND (reference sequence).

Worth noting for this clonotype: A much larger clone differs by one base, so this may be a read error. The J gene is TRBJ1-2, the V gene TRBV4-3; no clear D. Germline loops: CDR1 LGHNA, CDR2 YSLEER. This CDR3 has 13 residues. The CDR3 region has the DNA TGCGTCAGCAGCCCAGAGCGGAGCTATGGCTACACCTTC. It is translated as CVSSPERSYGYTF.

This rearrangement joins TRBV6-2 or TRBV6-3 to TRBJ2-3; 13 nucleotides line up with TRBD2. The CDR3 consists of 16 residues. CDR1 MNHEY and CDR2 SVGEGT come from the germline V gene. Trimming removed 7 bases from V and 5 bases from J; junction bases left unmatched: 9. In DNA form, the CDR3 reads TGTGCCAGCACCGCACCGGGACTAGCGGGGCTAGATACGCAGTATTTT. Its protein is CASTAPGLAGLDTQYF.

This clonotype was counted many times. The chain uses TRBV12-3 or TRBV12-4 and TRBJ2-7; D not resolved. This CDR3 region has 13 residues. Trimming removed 8 bases at V and 3 bases at J, with 14 bases between. As DNA, the CDR3 is TGTGCCAGCGGGCCTGTGGACGGCTACGAGCAGTACTTC. Translation: CASGPVDGYEQYF.

This clonotype was observed many times. The gene calls are TRBV2 and TRBJ2-7; D call uncertain. Trimming left V 4 bases short and J 7 bases short, with 14 bases between. The CDR3 runs 13 residues. Germline-derived CDR1 and CDR2 are SNHLY and FYNNEI. The CDR3 DNA is TGTGCCAGCAGTGCTGGGCTTACGGCGGAGCAGTACTTC. Translating it yields CASSAGLTAEQYF.

This clonotype was counted a few times. V is TRBV7-9 and J is TRBJ2-7; D is possibly TRBD1 (6 bases). The CDR3 spans 14 residues. The germline CDR1 and CDR2 sequences are SEHNR and FQNEAQ (reference sequence). Trimming took off 5 bases at V and 4 bases at J, with 15 bases between the two ends. CDR3 protein: CASSTSGTHYEQYF. The CDR3 region has the DNA TGTGCCAGCAGCACCTCCGGGACACATTACGAGCAGTACTTC.

The genes are TRBV11-2 and TRBJ2-2, with 7 bases aligning to TRBD2. From germline, CDR1 is SGHAT and CDR2 FQNNGV. CDR3 length equals 14 residues. The J segment lost 6 bases and the V segment lost 5 bases, leaving 6 bases of the junction unmatched. In DNA form, the CDR3 reads TGTGCCAGCAGCGGGGGGGGTATGGCCGGGGAGCTGTTTTTT. Protein: CASSGGGMAGELFF.

This clonotype was seen many times. The chain carries TRBV7-6 and TRBJ2-6; no clear D gene. The CDR3 runs 17 residues. Trimming cost V 1 base and J 0 bases, with 10 bases left between them. The germline V gene encodes CDR1 SGHVS and CDR2 FNYEAQ. Here the CDR3 reads CASSLDWASSGANVLTF. In DNA, the CDR3 is TGTGCCAGCAGCTTAGATTGGGCGAGCTCTGGGGCCAACGTCCTGACTTTC.

This clonotype was counted ten times or more. The J gene is TRBJ1-5, the V gene TRBV19; possibly TRBD1 for D (6 bases). Germline values: CDR1 LNHDA, CDR2 SQIVND (reference sequence). V dropped 3 bases and J dropped 1 base, with 13 bases sitting between them. This CDR3 comprises 16 residues. CDR3 nucleotide sequence: TGTGCCAGTAGTATGGCAGGGGTGGGGAGCAATCAGCCCCAGCATTTT. Amino acids: CASSMAGVGSNQPQHF.

This CDR3 reads CSVEPVRSTDTQYF. The CDR3 nucleotides read TGCAGCGTTGAACCAGTCAGGAGCACAGATACGCAGTATTTT. The chain links TRBV29-1 to TRBJ2-3; D unclear. Germline CDR1 and CDR2: SQVTM and ANQGSEA. Trimming left V 2 bases short and J 0 bases short, with 9 bases between. This CDR3 spans 14 amino acids.

This clonotype was seen many times. The V call is TRBV10-3, the J call TRBJ2-7; D gene ambiguous. Germline CDR1 is ENHRY and CDR2 is SYGVKD. V dropped 3 bases and J dropped 9 bases, with 9 bases sitting between them. The CDR3 consists of 11 residues. This CDR3 reads CAISEGQAQYF. The DNA for the CDR3 is TGTGCCATCAGTGAAGGGCAGGCGCAGTACTTC.

The J gene is TRBJ2-7, the V gene TRBV6-2 or TRBV6-3; D uncertain. Trimming removed 0 bases from V and 5 bases from J, with 17 bases in between. Germline CDR1 reads MNHEY; CDR2 reads SVGEGT. The CDR3 spans 16 residues. CDR3 sequence (DNA): TGTGCCAGCAGTTACTCGGTATCGACCTCCCCAGACGAGCAGTACTTC. Protein sequence: CASSYSVSTSPDEQYF.